The 15 T cell receptor beta chains presented below share a single source sample, sequenced in a study of blood T cell repertoires in COVID-19. The protocol was immunoSEQ multiplex PCR, while the TCRdb copy is restricted to in-frame clones and leaves out a portion. Of hundreds of thousands of clones listed, roughly 80% are singletons. The specimen sequenced was peripheral blood. These receptors all stem from an elderly woman with active or convalescent COVID-19.

The chain carries TRBV20-1 and TRBJ2-1, with D possibly being TRBD2 (5 bases). Trimming cost V 4 bases and J 7 bases, with 8 bases left between them. Germline CDR1 DFQATT, CDR2 SNEGSKA (reference sequence). This CDR3 has 11 residues. The CDR3 reads CSAITGNEQFF. The DNA of the CDR3 is TGCAGTGCTATAACGGGGAATGAGCAGTTCTTC.

The rearrangement links TRBV9 to TRBJ1-4; D remains unclear. Trimming took off 0 bases at V and 7 bases at J, with 13 bases between the two ends. CDR1 and CDR2 (germline): SGDLS, YYNGEE. The CDR3 length is 15 residues. CDR3 nucleotide sequence: TGTGCCAGCAGCGTAGCGGCAGGTTTGGGTGAAAAACTGTTTTTT. This sequence encodes CASSVAAGLGEKLFF.

The rearrangement uses TRBV3-1 (or the pseudogene TRBV3-2) and TRBJ2-2; 7 bases match TRBD1. V lost 5 bases and J lost 4; bases outside the gene matches: 7. Germline V lookup: CDR1 LGHDT, CDR2 YNNKEL (reference sequence). The CDR3 is made up of 15 amino acids. This chain's CDR3 is CASSGDRVSTGELFF. CDR3 nucleotides: TGTGCCAGCAGCGGTGACAGGGTCAGCACCGGGGAGCTGTTTTTT.

The J gene is TRBJ2-7, the V gene TRBV5-5; D not resolved. The CDR3 is made up of 14 amino acids. The V end was cut by 0 bases, the J end by 0 bases, with 7 bases between. Per the germline V gene, CDR1 is SGHKS and CDR2 is YYEKEE (reference sequence). The CDR3 is CASSLVQFSYEQYF. CDR3 in DNA: TGTGCCAGCAGCTTGGTGCAGTTCTCCTACGAGCAGTACTTC.

The V and J genes are TRBV28 and TRBJ1-2, with D possibly being TRBD1 (5 bases). The germline CDR1 and CDR2 sequences are MDHEN and SYDVKM. The CDR3 is made up of 16 amino acids. Trimming cost V 4 bases and J 4 bases, with 19 bases left between them. The CDR3 DNA is TGTGCCAGCAGTTATGTGGTTGATAGGGGACTCTATGGCTACACCTTC. Translated, it gives CASSYVVDRGLYGYTF.

The chain is built from TRBV19 and TRBJ1-5; no reliable D call. Germline V gene data show CDR1 as LNHDA and CDR2 as SQIVND (reference sequence). The CDR3 length is 19 residues. The germline V and J ends were trimmed by 0 bases and 2 bases, with 20 bases remaining between them. DNA of the CDR3: TGTGCCAGTAGTATAGATCTATGGGCCAGCTCTACCGGCAATCAGCCCCAGCATTTT. Residues: CASSIDLWASSTGNQPQHF.

The chain joins TRBV4-2 to TRBJ2-1; 8 nucleotides line up with TRBD2. The CDR3 length is 16 residues. Germline CDR1 LGHNA, CDR2 YNFKEQ. Trimming at V came to 0 bases and at J to 3 bases, leaving 4 bases not matched to a gene. The CDR3 DNA sequence: TGTGCCAGCAGCCAAGATTCCACTAGCGGCTACAATGAGCAGTTCTTC. It codes for CASSQDSTSGYNEQFF.

This clone was seen just once. The rearrangement uses TRBV28 and TRBJ2-3, with D perhaps TRBD2 (7 bases). Per germline, CDR1 MDHEN and CDR2 SYDVKM. Trimming removed 6 bases at V and 6 bases at J, with 16 bases between. The CDR3 totals 14 residues. The CDR3, as DNA: TGTGCCAGCAGATTAGGGGGGGCCCGGGATACGCAGTATTTT. It is translated as CASRLGGARDTQYF.

CDR3 nucleotide sequence: TGTGCCATCAGTGATACTAGCGGGGGGGGTTCCAATGAGCAGTTCTTC. Its translation: CAISDTSGGGSNEQFF. This rearrangement joins TRBV10-3 to TRBJ2-1; TRBD2 matches at 13 bases. The CDR3 extends over 16 amino acids. The J segment lost 6 bases and the V segment lost 3 bases, leaving 5 bases of the junction unmatched. In germline, CDR1 is ENHRY, CDR2 SYGVKD.

For the CDR3, the DNA is TGTGCCAGCAGCTTTAATAGCGGACTCACAGATACGCAGTATTTT. Its protein is CASSFNSGLTDTQYF. The chain carries TRBV7-9 and TRBJ2-3, with TRBD2 as a possible D gene (6 bases). Germline CDR1 and CDR2: SEHNR and FQNEAQ (reference sequence). There are 15 residues in the CDR3. V was pared by 3 bases and J by 2 bases, with 12 bases between. The whole variable domain, remainder taken from reference TRBV7-9 and TRBJ2-3, is DTGVSQNPRHKITKRGQNVTFRCDPISEHNRLYWYRQTLGQGPEFLTYFQNEAQLEKSRLLSDRFSAERPKGSFSTLEIQRTEQGDSAMYLCASSFNSGLTDTQYFGPGTRLTVL.

Worth noting for this clone: Other DNA sequences in this sample translate to the same CDR3. The V gene is TRBV3-1 (or the pseudogene TRBV3-2), the J gene TRBJ2-5; TRBD2 aligns across 10 bases. The CDR3 loop spans 14 amino acids. V shed 4 bases, J shed 5 bases, and the junction held 4 bases outside the gene matches. CDR1 LGHDT and CDR2 YNNKEL come from the germline V gene (reference sequence). The chain's CDR3 is CASSPSGGLETQYF. As DNA, the CDR3 is TGTGCCAGCAGCCCTAGCGGGGGCTTGGAGACCCAGTACTTC.

The chain uses TRBV5-1 and TRBJ1-1, with 8 bases fitting TRBD1. The CDR3 runs 14 residues. V trimming: 0 bases; J trimming: 6 bases; junction bases outside the gene matches: 4. Germline CDR1 and CDR2: SGHRS and YFSETQ. Here the CDR3 reads CASSLDPGGSEAFF. Written as DNA, the CDR3 is TGCGCCAGCAGCTTGGACCCAGGGGGCTCTGAAGCTTTCTTT.

In regard to this clone: Other DNA sequences in the same sample also yield this CDR3. The chain's CDR3 is CASSLDRDPYEQYF. The CDR3 nucleotides are TGTGCCAGCAGTTTGGACAGGGACCCCTACGAGCAGTACTTC. The genes are TRBV6-2 or TRBV6-3 and TRBJ2-7, with 8 bases that match TRBD1. V trimming: 4 bases; J trimming: 2 bases; junction bases outside the gene matches: 4. Germline CDR1 is MNHEY and CDR2 is SVGEGT. The CDR3 loop spans 14 amino acids.

The chain links TRBV6-5 to TRBJ1-3; TRBD1 agrees at 7 bases. The V and J ends lost 5 bases and 8 bases, in that order; junction bases with no gene match: 12. The CDR3 has 15 residues. The germline V gene encodes CDR1 MNHEY and CDR2 SVGAGI. The CDR3 protein is CASSRRQGEFDTIYF. CDR3 DNA sequence: TGTGCCAGCAGTCGCCGTCAGGGGGAGTTTGACACCATATATTTT.

V and J are TRBV6-2 or TRBV6-3 and TRBJ2-1; TRBD2 might be the D (5 bases). This CDR3 comprises 14 residues. Germline CDR1 and CDR2: MNHEY and SVGEGT. V was clipped by 3 bases and J by 6 bases, with 12 bases between them. The CDR3 DNA sequence: TGTGCCAGCAGTTATAGCCCTCGGGGCAATGAGCAGTTCTTC. It encodes CASSYSPRGNEQFF.